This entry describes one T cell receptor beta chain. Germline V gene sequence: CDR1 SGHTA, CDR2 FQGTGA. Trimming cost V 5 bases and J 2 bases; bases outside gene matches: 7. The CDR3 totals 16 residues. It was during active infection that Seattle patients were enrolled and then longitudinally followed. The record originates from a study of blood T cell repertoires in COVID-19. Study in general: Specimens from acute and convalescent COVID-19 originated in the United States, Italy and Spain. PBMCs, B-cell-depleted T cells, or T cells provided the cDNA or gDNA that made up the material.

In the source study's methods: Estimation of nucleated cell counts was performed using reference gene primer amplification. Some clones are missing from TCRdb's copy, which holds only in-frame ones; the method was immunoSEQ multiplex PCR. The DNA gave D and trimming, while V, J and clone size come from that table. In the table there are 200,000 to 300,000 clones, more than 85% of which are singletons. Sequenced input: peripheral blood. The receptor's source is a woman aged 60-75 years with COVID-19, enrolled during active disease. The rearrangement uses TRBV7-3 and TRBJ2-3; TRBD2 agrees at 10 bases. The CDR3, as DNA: TGTGCCAGCAGCCCTAAAGGACTAGCGGCCACAGATACGCAGTATTTT. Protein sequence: CASSPKGLAATDTQYF.